This passage covers 12 T cell receptor beta chains from one sample sequenced in a study of blood T cell repertoires in COVID-19. Assay used: immunoSEQ multiplex PCR; TCRdb lists only in-frame clones, some missing. In the table there are under 150,000 clones, about 81% of which are singletons. The specimen was PBMCs or T cells enriched from blood (not recorded which). All receptors come from a man aged 35 to 55 with acute COVID-19.

The chain carries TRBV6-5 and TRBJ1-2, with 8 bases matching TRBD1. The CDR3 length is 14 residues. Germline CDR1 reads MNHEY; CDR2 reads SVGAGI. V was pared by 7 bases and J by 4 bases, with 8 bases of the junction left unmatched. The CDR3 loop reads CASTLGQGAYGYTF. CDR3 bases: TGTGCCAGCACCCTTGGACAGGGAGCCTATGGCTACACCTTC.

The gene calls are TRBV20-1 and TRBJ1-2; D unresolved. Trimming took off 7 bases at V and 6 bases at J, with 12 bases between the two ends. Per germline, CDR1 DFQATT and CDR2 SNEGSKA (reference sequence). The length of the CDR3 is 11 residues. The CDR3 is CSVGQVDGYTF. The CDR3 bases are TGCAGTGTTGGGCAGGTCGATGGCTACACCTTC.

This chain joins TRBV6-5 and TRBJ2-2; perhaps TRBD2 as D (6 bases). The CDR3 extends over 16 amino acids. In germline, CDR1 is MNHEY, CDR2 SVGAGI. The V gene lost 0 bases and the J gene lost 0 bases, with 8 bases spanning the gap. The CDR3 DNA reads TGTGCCAGCAGTTACTCGGGCGGGGCGAACACCGGGGAGCTGTTTTTT. It yields the protein CASSYSGGANTGELFF.

This clone has a single count. The CDR3: CASSQEQGQKYF. The CDR3 nucleotides read TGCGCCAGCAGCCAAGAACAAGGACAGAAGTACTTC. This chain links TRBV4-1 with TRBJ2-7, with a possible D match to TRBD1 (6 bases). The V gene lost 0 bases and the J gene lost 11 bases, with 11 bases spanning the gap. The CDR3 totals 12 residues. The V gene's germline CDR1 is MGHRA and CDR2 YSYEKL.

This clone was found a few times. The chain uses TRBV3-1 (or the pseudogene TRBV3-2) and TRBJ1-1, with 10 bases lining up with TRBD1. The length of the CDR3 is 14 residues. The trim removed 5 bases at V and 4 bases at J, leaving 4 bases unmatched. CDR1 is LGHDT, CDR2 YNNKEL, per germline (reference sequence). CDR3 protein: CASSRQGAGTEAFF. The DNA of the CDR3 is TGTGCCAGCAGCAGACAGGGGGCAGGCACTGAAGCTTTCTTT.

V is TRBV18 and J is TRBJ2-3; TRBD1 matches at 8 bases. The CDR3 has 15 amino acids. V trimming: 5 bases; J trimming: 0 bases; junction bases outside the gene matches: 4. Germline loops: CDR1 KGHSH, CDR2 LQKENI. Written as DNA, the CDR3 is TGTGCCAGCTCAGAACAGGGGGGAAGCACAGATACGCAGTATTTT. It specifies CASSEQGGSTDTQYF.

CDR3: CASSIQGNTIYF. CDR3 sequence (DNA): TGTGCCAGTAGTATACAAGGAAACACCATATATTTT. The rearrangement uses TRBV19 and TRBJ1-3; D is unclear. Trimming cost V 2 bases and J 4 bases, with 3 bases left between them. Germline values: CDR1 LNHDA, CDR2 SQIVND (reference sequence). This CDR3 is built from 12 residues.

This clone was seen a handful of times. The chain uses TRBV24-1 and TRBJ1-1, with D possibly TRBD1 on 6 matching bases. This CDR3 spans 13 amino acids. The germline V gene has CDR1 KGHDR and CDR2 SFDVKD. V dropped 9 bases and J dropped 5 bases, with 15 bases sitting between them. The CDR3, as DNA: TGTGCCACCTCTGTGACAGGTGGAACTGAAGCTTTCTTT. Protein sequence: CATSVTGGTEAFF.

For this clone: This sample also contains other DNA sequences that code for the same CDR3. The V and J genes are TRBV18 and TRBJ1-6, with 9 bases that match TRBD1. J lost 7 bases, V lost 2 bases, and 0 bases had no gene match. CDR3 length: 14 amino acids. Germline V CDR1 and CDR2: KGHSH, LQKENI. CDR3 nucleotides: TGTGCCAGCTCACCAGGGACAGGGAATTCACCCCTCCACTTT. Protein: CASSPGTGNSPLHF.

The rearrangement links TRBV6-6 to TRBJ2-7; TRBD2 matches 9 bases. The CDR3 is 15 amino acids. With 2 bases clipped from V and 3 bases from J, the junction kept 5 bases outside the gene matches. Germline CDR1 and CDR2: MNHNY and SVGAGI (reference sequence). The CDR3 sequence is CASSYHGGGGYEQYF. The CDR3 bases are TGTGCCAGCAGTTACCACGGCGGGGGGGGCTACGAGCAGTACTTC.

This rearrangement joins TRBV12-3 or TRBV12-4 to TRBJ2-3, with D possibly being TRBD2 (5 bases). Trimming stripped 4 bases from V and 4 bases from J, with 9 bases between. This CDR3 comprises 13 residues. CDR3 region: CASSYRDPDTQYF. In DNA, the CDR3 is TGTGCCAGCAGTTACCGGGATCCAGATACGCAGTATTTT.

The rearrangement joins TRBV19 to TRBJ1-1; 8 bases fit TRBD1. The CDR3 runs 13 residues. Unmatched junction bases numbered 5, after V lost 6 bases and J lost 5 bases. Germline V gives CDR1 LNHDA, CDR2 SQIVND (reference sequence). The CDR3 bases are TGTGCCAGTAGCCTCGGGACAGGAACTGAAGCTTTCTTT. This codes for CASSLGTGTEAFF.